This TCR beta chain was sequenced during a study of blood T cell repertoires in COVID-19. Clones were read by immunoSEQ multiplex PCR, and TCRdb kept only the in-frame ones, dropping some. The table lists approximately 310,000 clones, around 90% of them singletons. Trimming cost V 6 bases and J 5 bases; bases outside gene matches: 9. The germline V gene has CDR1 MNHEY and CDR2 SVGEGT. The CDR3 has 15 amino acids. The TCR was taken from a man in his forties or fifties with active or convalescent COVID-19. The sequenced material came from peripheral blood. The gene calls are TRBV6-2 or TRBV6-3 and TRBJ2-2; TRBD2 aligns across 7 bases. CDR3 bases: TGTGCCAGCAGCTCCAGCGGGGCGGGGACCGGGGAGCTGTTTTTT. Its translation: CASSSSGAGTGELFF.